A single sample is the source of the 24 T cell receptor beta chains below, sequenced in a study of lymphopenia after photon versus proton radiotherapy. Sequencing was performed with immunoSEQ multiplex PCR; in TCRdb, only in-frame clones are kept and a portion is missing. Here the sample spans over 25,000 clones, over 70% being singletons. The sequencing used peripheral blood, collected from a patient treated with proton-based radiotherapy. These receptor sequences come from a woman aged 70-85 years with pancreatic cancer.

In its sample, this clone was seen a few times. The rearrangement links TRBV7-2 to TRBJ1-4; D not certain. V shed 4 bases and J shed 2 bases, with 8 bases lying between them. CDR1 SGHTA and CDR2 FQGNSA come from the germline V gene. This CDR3 spans 14 amino acids. This CDR3 is CASSSAWTNEKLFF. In DNA, the CDR3 is TGTGCCAGCAGCTCGGCGTGGACTAATGAAAAACTGTTTTTT. The variable domain in full, with the rest retrieved from reference TRBV7-2 and TRBJ1-4, is GAGVSQSPSNKVTEKGKDVELRCDPISGHTALYWYRQSLGQGLEFLIYFQGNSAPDKSGLPSDRFSAERTGGSVSTLTIQRTQQEDSAVYLCASSSAWTNEKLFFGSGTQLSVL.

This chain joins TRBV10-3 and TRBJ2-2; D remains unclear. The CDR3 loop spans 13 amino acids. CDR1 is ENHRY and CDR2 is SYGVKD in the germline V gene. V lost 7 bases, J lost 2 bases, and 8 bases lay in between. The CDR3 reads CAIKHNNTGELFF. In nucleotides, the CDR3 is TGTGCCATCAAACATAACAACACCGGGGAGCTGTTTTTT.

J is TRBJ2-7 and V is TRBV10-3, with D possibly TRBD1 on 6 matching bases. In germline, CDR1 is ENHRY, CDR2 SYGVKD. The CDR3 consists of 14 residues. Trimming stripped 3 bases from V and 2 bases from J, with 11 bases between. The CDR3 loop is CAISEQTGTYEQYF. Here the CDR3 DNA reads TGTGCCATCAGTGAACAGACAGGTACCTACGAGCAGTACTTC.

The rearrangement uses TRBV25-1 and TRBJ2-7; D remains ambiguous. The CDR3 is 12 residues long. V lost 7 bases and J 2 bases, leaving 9 bases between the germline ends. Per germline, CDR1 MGHDK and CDR2 SYGVNS. The CDR3 spells CASIGRTYEQYF. In DNA, the CDR3 is TGTGCCAGCATTGGACGGACCTACGAGCAGTACTTC.

In DNA form, the CDR3 reads TGTGCCAGCAGCTTTGGGACAGGGGATGTTGTTGGAAACACCATATATTTT. Its protein product is CASSFGTGDVVGNTIYF. This rearrangement joins TRBV5-5 to TRBJ1-3; 10 positions agree with TRBD1. Trimming removed 2 bases from V and 3 bases from J; junction bases left unmatched: 8. In germline, CDR1 is SGHKS, CDR2 YYEKEE (reference sequence). The CDR3 has 17 amino acids.

This rearrangement joins TRBV5-1 to TRBJ2-1, with TRBD1 matching 7 bases. Looked up from germline, CDR1 is SGHRS and CDR2 is YFSETQ. This CDR3 spans 14 amino acids. V dropped 1 base and J dropped 7; count of bases not matched to a gene: 5. The CDR3 spells CASSLTGEGNEQFF. The DNA of the CDR3 is TGCGCCAGCAGCTTGACAGGGGAAGGGAATGAGCAGTTCTTC.

This chain connects TRBV9 to TRBJ1-1, with D unclear. CDR1 is SGDLS, CDR2 YYNGEE, per germline. Between the trimmed V and J ends, which lost 2 bases and 4 bases, there was a span of 15 bases. There are 15 residues in the CDR3. The CDR3 region is CASSVTGILGTEAFF. In nucleotides, the CDR3 is TGTGCCAGCAGCGTGACGGGGATTTTAGGCACTGAAGCTTTCTTT.

The V gene is TRBV14, the J gene TRBJ2-5; TRBD1 aligns across 11 bases. Germline assignment: CDR1 SGHDN and CDR2 FVKESK. This CDR3 comprises 18 residues. J was trimmed by 2 bases and V by 0 bases; bases with no gene match: 8. The DNA of the CDR3 is TGTGCCAGCAGCCAAGATTCCGGGACAGGGGGACGGCAAGAGACCCAGTACTTC. It codes for CASSQDSGTGGRQETQYF.

The V gene is TRBV7-2, the J gene TRBJ2-5; D may be TRBD1 or TRBD2 (5 bases each). CDR1 SGHTA and CDR2 FQGNSA come from the germline V gene. V gave up 1 base and J gave up 2 bases, with 11 bases separating them. The CDR3 loop spans 15 amino acids. In DNA form, the CDR3 reads TGTGCCAGCAGCTTAGGGGACCGACAGCAAGAGACCCAGTACTTC. It translates to CASSLGDRQQETQYF.

The chain has TRBV5-1 and TRBJ2-2, with D hard to call. Deletions cut 5 bases from V and 2 bases from J, with 10 bases between. CDR1 and CDR2 from the germline V gene are SGHRS and YFSETQ. This CDR3 is built from 14 residues. The CDR3 region has the DNA TGCGCCAGCAGGCCATTGGGAAACACCGGGGAGCTGTTTTTT. This translates into CASRPLGNTGELFF.

This chain joins TRBV28 and TRBJ1-5; possible D gene TRBD1, 6 bases. Germline CDR1 MDHEN, CDR2 SYDVKM. Trimming removed 1 base at V and 3 bases at J, with 13 bases between. The CDR3 is 16 residues long. For the CDR3, the DNA is TGTGCCAGCAGTTTATATCAGGGGAGCGTCAATCAGCCCCAGCATTTT. Translated, it gives CASSLYQGSVNQPQHF.

This sequence joins TRBV28 and TRBJ2-5, with 9 bases lining up with TRBD2. The germline V gene encodes CDR1 MDHEN and CDR2 SYDVKM. V shed 2 bases and J 7 bases; nucleotides not matched to a gene: 8. The CDR3 runs 15 residues. CDR3 DNA: TGTGCCAGCAGTTTAGCGGGAGGGAATCGGGTGACCCAGTACTTC. The encoded protein is CASSLAGGNRVTQYF. Supplemented by reference TRBV28 and TRBJ2-5, the full variable domain reads DVKVTQSSRYLVKRTGEKVFLECVQDMDHENMFWYRQDPGLGLRLIYFSYDVKMKEKGDIPEGYSVSREKKERFSLILESASTNQTSMYLCASSLAGGNRVTQYFGPGTRLLVL.

The chain recombines TRBV2 with TRBJ2-5; a possible D gene is TRBD2 (6 bases). V dropped 3 bases and J dropped 3 bases, with 17 bases sitting between them. The germline V gene has CDR1 SNHLY and CDR2 FYNNEI. The CDR3 contains 16 residues. The CDR3 DNA reads as TGTGCCAGCAGTGAGCCTAGCGTAGGGTTAGAAGAGACCCAGTACTTC. Protein: CASSEPSVGLEETQYF. Together with reference TRBV2 and TRBJ2-5, the CDR3 gives the full variable domain: EPEVTQTPSHQVTQMGQEVILRCVPISNHLYFYWYRQILGQKVEFLVSFYNNEISEKSEIFDDQFSVERPDGSNFTLKIRSTKLEDSAMYFCASSEPSVGLEETQYFGPGTRLLVL.

This sequence joins TRBV11-3 and TRBJ2-3, with TRBD2 identical over 11 bases. V shed 7 bases and J 0 bases; nucleotides not matched to a gene: 9. Germline loops: CDR1 SGHNT, CDR2 YENEEA. This CDR3 has 17 amino acids. The CDR3 DNA reads as TGTGCCAGCACCAATTTCAGGACTAGCGGGAGCACAGATACGCAGTATTTT. It encodes CASTNFRTSGSTDTQYF. Full variable domain (remainder filled in from reference TRBV11-3 and TRBJ2-3): EAGVVQSPRYKIIEKKQPVAFWCNPISGHNTLYWYLQNLGQGPELLIRYENEEAVDDSQLPKDRFSAERLKGVDSTLKIQPAELGDSAVYLCASTNFRTSGSTDTQYFGPGTRLTVL.

The V call is TRBV6-5, the J call TRBJ1-1; the D is unclear. Trimming removed 6 bases from V and 0 bases from J, with 2 bases in between. Per germline, CDR1 MNHEY and CDR2 SVGAGI. The CDR3 consists of 11 residues. CDR3 DNA sequence: TGTGCCAGCAGATTGAACACTGAAGCTTTCTTT. It is translated as CASRLNTEAFF.

The CDR3 is CASSLRNYEQYF. The CDR3 bases are TGTGCCAGCAGTCTCCGTAATTACGAGCAGTACTTC. The V and J genes are TRBV28 and TRBJ2-7, with D unclear. CDR3 length: 12 residues. Trimming cost V 5 bases and J 4 bases, with 9 bases left between them. From germline, CDR1 is MDHEN and CDR2 SYDVKM.

The chain recombines TRBV7-9 with TRBJ1-2, with TRBD1 matching 9 bases. This CDR3 spans 13 amino acids. The germline gives CDR1 SEHNR, CDR2 FQNEAQ (reference sequence). J was trimmed by 6 bases and V by 5 bases; bases with no gene match: 4. The CDR3 bases are TGTGCCAGCAGCGGGGGACAGGGTCATGGCTACACCTTC. Protein: CASSGGQGHGYTF.

This chain links TRBV7-2 with TRBJ1-4; TRBD1 matches at 9 bases. J was trimmed by 7 bases and V by 4 bases; bases with no gene match: 7. This CDR3 has 15 amino acids. Germline values: CDR1 SGHTA, CDR2 FQGNSA. This chain's CDR3 is CASSSRTGVAEKLFF. CDR3 coding DNA: TGTGCCAGCAGCTCACGGACAGGGGTGGCTGAAAAACTGTTTTTT.

This clone turned up a few times. The V call is TRBV7-9, the J call TRBJ1-1, with 8 nucleotides matching TRBD1. The ends lost 1 base at V and 4 bases at J; junction bases unmatched: 5. Per the germline V gene, CDR1 is SEHNR and CDR2 is FQNEAQ (reference sequence). The length of the CDR3 is 15 residues. CDR3 sequence: CASSLESGGSTEAFF. CDR3 sequence (DNA): TGTGCCAGCAGCTTAGAATCAGGGGGCAGCACTGAAGCTTTCTTT.

This clone was recorded only once. The V gene is TRBV6-5, the J gene TRBJ1-2; D gene ambiguous. The CDR3 extends over 13 amino acids. V dropped 8 bases and J dropped 4 bases, with 14 bases sitting between them. Per the germline V gene, CDR1 is MNHEY and CDR2 is SVGAGI. This CDR3 reads CASSGGGGYGYTF. For the CDR3, the DNA is TGTGCCAGCTCAGGCGGTGGAGGCTATGGCTACACCTTC.

The chain carries TRBV7-2 and TRBJ2-1, with 7 nucleotides matching TRBD1. V shed 5 bases and J 4 bases; nucleotides not matched to a gene: 8. CDR1 and CDR2 from the germline V gene are SGHTA and FQGNSA. The CDR3 contains 15 residues. The CDR3 bases are TGTGCCAGCAGCACAGAGACAGGGATTTACAATGAGCAGTTCTTC. Translation: CASSTETGIYNEQFF.

The V and J genes are TRBV5-1 and TRBJ2-2, with D perhaps matching TRBD1 or TRBD2 (6 bases each). V gave up 4 bases and J gave up 12 bases, with 19 bases separating them. This CDR3 spans 14 amino acids. Per germline, CDR1 SGHRS and CDR2 YFSETQ. CDR3 nucleotide sequence: TGCGCCAGCAGCACCGATCCGGTAGGGGGGCAGCTGTTTTTT. It is translated as CASSTDPVGGQLFF.

The gene calls are TRBV4-2 and TRBJ2-7; 7 bases fit TRBD2. This CDR3 has 18 amino acids. The V and J ends lost 0 bases and 4 bases, in that order; junction bases with no gene match: 15. Germline-derived CDR1 and CDR2 are LGHNA and YNFKEQ. CDR3 nucleotide sequence: TGTGCCAGCAGCCAAGATCCAACTAGTAGCGGGTTCTATTACGAGCAGTACTTC. Protein: CASSQDPTSSGFYYEQYF.

This chain uses TRBV20-1 with TRBJ2-7; D is ambiguous. The V and J ends lost 6 bases and 8 bases respectively, with 11 bases between them. Germline CDR1 and CDR2: DFQATT and SNEGSKA (reference sequence). The CDR3 is made up of 10 amino acids. CDR3 DNA sequence: TGCAGTGCACCACTAAAACAGCAGTACTTC. Protein: CSAPLKQQYF.